The rows below give T cell receptor beta chains drawn from one sample of a study of metastatic and nonmetastatic thyroid tumors. TCRdb re-called the PCR reads via MiXCR. The repertoire consists of fewer than 70,000 clones, with 25% to 30% occurring once and the leading ten covering less than 20%. Sequencing was performed on blood. These receptors all stem from a female donor with papillary thyroid cancer or a benign thyroid nodule (not recorded which). Some clones in this sample may be carry-over from other donors' samples. Both conserved end residues are part of each CDR3. A D gene is named only where the DNA matches it firmly. Clone size is given for some rows only: seen once, a few or many times, or a class if the clone is expanded.

few | TRBJ2-7 | TRBV6-2/TRBV6-3 | TRBD1 | CASRGQETYEQYF | TGTGCCAGCAGGGGACAGGAGACCTACGAGCAGTACTTC
few | TRBJ2-1 | TRBV19 | . | CASSPRTGGDEQFF | TGTGCCAGTAGTCCTAGGACGGGGGGCGATGAGCAGTTCTTC
. | TRBJ1-2 | TRBV2 | TRBD1 | CASREGQGWAGGYTF | TGTGCCAGCAGGGAAGGACAGGGATGGGCTGGAGGCTACACCTTC
few | TRBJ1-6 | TRBV4-3 | . | CASSQDWDRSSPLHF | TGCGCCAGCAGCCAAGATTGGGATAGGAGTTCACCCCTCCACTTT
. | TRBJ2-7 | TRBV5-1 | TRBD2 | CASSLTSGGIYEQYF | TGCGCCAGCAGCTTAACTAGCGGGGGAATCTACGAGCAGTACTTC
. | TRBJ2-3 | TRBV20-1 | . | CSARERGDTQYF | TGCAGTGCTAGAGAGAGAGGGGATACGCAGTATTTT
many | TRBJ2-1 | TRBV20-1 | . | CSARDWDRGRAEQFF | TGCAGTGCTAGAGATTGGGACCGGGGGCGGGCCGAGCAGTTCTTC
. | TRBJ2-2 | TRBV6-1 | . | CASSERQGSANTGELFF | TGTGCCAGCAGTGAACGTCAGGGGTCCGCGAACACCGGGGAGCTGTTTTTT
. | TRBJ2-7 | TRBV5-4 | . | CASTRRGVGHEQYF | TGTGCCAGCACCAGGAGGGGGGTTGGACACGAGCAGTACTTC
many | TRBJ2-2 | TRBV20-1 | . | CSARDARGRTGELFF | TGCAGTGCTAGAGATGCCAGGGGAAGGACCGGGGAGCTGTTTTTT
few | TRBJ2-3 | TRBV28 | TRBD1 | CASSLYRGRDTQYF | TGTGCCAGCAGTTTATACAGGGGAAGAGATACGCAGTATTTT
. | TRBJ2-5 | TRBV20-1 | . | CSARDYRRGFEGQYF | TGCAGTGCTAGAGATTATCGCAGGGGCTTTGAAGGCCAGTACTTC
many | TRBJ1-6 | TRBV19 | . | CASSISHDSYNSPLHF | TGTGCCAGTAGTATTTCCCACGACTCCTATAATTCACCCCTCCACTTT
. | TRBJ1-2 | TRBV20-1 | . | CSAGSYTDGYTF | TGCAGTGCTGGGAGTTACACGGATGGCTACACCTTC